This T cell receptor beta chain is drawn from a study of radiotherapy plus CTLA-4 blockade in lung cancer. Study background: The study recorded objective responses in 18% of patients and disease control in about 31%.

General study results and limits: Together with interferon-beta, which increased in serum after radiation, early dynamic changes in blood T cell clones were reportedly the best predictors of response.

Germline loops: CDR1 KGHSH, CDR2 LQKENI. Trimming stripped 4 bases from V and 4 bases from J, with 11 bases between. CDR3 length equals 14 residues. Notes on this clone: As yet, its antigen is unknown.

Measured with immunoSEQ multiplex PCR; TCRdb has only the in-frame clones, and not every one. Of roughly 92,000 clones listed, around 85% are singletons. The study treated chemo-refractory metastatic non-small-cell lung cancer patients with focal radiation plus ipilimumab CTLA-4 blockade. The chain uses TRBV18 and TRBJ1-3; a possible D gene is TRBD1 (5 bases). The receptor comes from a human donor with non-small cell lung cancer who had a partial response to radiotherapy plus ipilimumab. Sample: peripheral blood, taken from a patient treated with radiotherapy plus ipilimumab. In DNA, the CDR3 is TGTGCCAGCTCACTGACAGCCATAGGAAACACCATATATTTT. It translates to CASSLTAIGNTIYF.